This is a list of T cell receptor beta chains from one sample in a study of blood T cell repertoires in COVID-19. Profiled with immunoSEQ multiplex PCR; TCRdb holds only in-frame clones, not every one. Here the sample spans approximately 230,000 clones, about 89% being singletons. Sequencing was carried out using PBMCs or T cells enriched from blood (not recorded which). The source is a woman aged 25 to 45 who had recovered from COVID-19. Both conserved end residues are part of each CDR3. The D gene is left open where the match is weak. Expanded clones get a size class; other rows say once, few or many, or leave the size out.

d_gene: .; len: 15; abundance: once; v_gene: TRBV5-1; j_gene: TRBJ1-1; CDR3nt: TGCGCCAGCAGCTTGGGCAGTCCAATTAACACTGAAGCTTTCTTT; CDR3aa: CASSLGSPINTEAFF
d_gene: TRBD1; len: 16; abundance: .; v_gene: TRBV28; j_gene: TRBJ2-3; CDR3nt: TGTGCCAGCAGCCCCCCCGGACAGGGAGCAGGAGATACGCAGTATTTT; CDR3aa: CASSPPGQGAGDTQYF
d_gene: TRBD1; len: 16; abundance: .; v_gene: TRBV9; j_gene: TRBJ2-2; CDR3nt: TGTGCCAGCAGCCTTGGGACAGGGGGTAACACCGGGGAGCTGTTTTTT; CDR3aa: CASSLGTGGNTGELFF
d_gene: .; len: 12; abundance: few; v_gene: TRBV9; j_gene: TRBJ2-7; CDR3nt: TGTGCCAGCAGCGACACCCCCTACGAGCAGTACTTC; CDR3aa: CASSDTPYEQYF
d_gene: .; len: 15; abundance: .; v_gene: TRBV14; j_gene: TRBJ2-7; CDR3nt: TGTGCCAGCAGTGACGGAAGGAGATTTAGCTACGAGCAGTACTTC; CDR3aa: CASSDGRRFSYEQYF
d_gene: TRBD1; len: 19; abundance: .; v_gene: TRBV13; j_gene: TRBJ1-1; CDR3nt: TGTGCCAGCAGCTTAGAGTCCCCGGGACAGGGTGTCATGAACACTGAAGCTTTCTTT; CDR3aa: CASSLESPGQGVMNTEAFF
d_gene: .; len: 15; abundance: few; v_gene: TRBV3-1/TRBV3-2; j_gene: TRBJ1-3; CDR3nt: TGTGCCAGCAGCCAAGATCTTTCAGGGTGGAACACCATATATTTT; CDR3aa: CASSQDLSGWNTIYF
d_gene: TRBD1; len: 19; abundance: .; v_gene: TRBV5-1; j_gene: TRBJ1-1; CDR3nt: TGCGCCAGCAGCTACGGCACCGGGACAGGGGGCCGGGGGAACACTGAAGCTTTCTTT; CDR3aa: CASSYGTGTGGRGNTEAFF
d_gene: .; len: 14; abundance: .; v_gene: TRBV9; j_gene: TRBJ1-1; CDR3nt: TGTGCCAGCAGCGCAGGCAGTAAGACCACTGAAGCTTTCTTT; CDR3aa: CASSAGSKTTEAFF
d_gene: TRBD1; len: 16; abundance: .; v_gene: TRBV9; j_gene: TRBJ2-7; CDR3nt: TGTGCCAGCAACTCGTACGGGACAGGTACTTACTACGAGCAGTACTTC; CDR3aa: CASNSYGTGTYYEQYF
d_gene: .; len: 15; abundance: .; v_gene: TRBV15; j_gene: TRBJ1-1; CDR3nt: TGTGCCACCAGCAGATCATGGACAGCCGCAAATGAAGCTTTCTTT; CDR3aa: CATSRSWTAANEAFF
d_gene: .; len: 17; abundance: .; v_gene: TRBV5-4; j_gene: TRBJ1-4; CDR3nt: TGTGCCAGCAGCTTGCGGATTATCGGGGTCAGTGGAGAAAAACTGTTTTTT; CDR3aa: CASSLRIIGVSGEKLFF
d_gene: TRBD1; len: 14; abundance: .; v_gene: TRBV7-9; j_gene: TRBJ1-6; CDR3nt: TGTGCCAGCAGCTTGGACAGGGCGAATTCACCCCTCCACTTT; CDR3aa: CASSLDRANSPLHF
d_gene: TRBD2; len: 14; abundance: .; v_gene: TRBV5-1; j_gene: TRBJ2-1; CDR3nt: TGCGCCAGCAGCTTGGGACTAGCGGTCGGTGAGCAGTTCTTC; CDR3aa: CASSLGLAVGEQFF
d_gene: TRBD2; len: 14; abundance: .; v_gene: TRBV7-2; j_gene: TRBJ2-1; CDR3nt: TGTGCCAGCAGCTTAACTAGCGGGACTGGTGAGCAGTTCTTC; CDR3aa: CASSLTSGTGEQFF
d_gene: TRBD1; len: 15; abundance: .; v_gene: TRBV15; j_gene: TRBJ2-7; CDR3nt: TGTGCCACCAGCAGTTCTCCGGGACAGGGCTACGAGCAGTACTTC; CDR3aa: CATSSSPGQGYEQYF
d_gene: TRBD2; len: 14; abundance: .; v_gene: TRBV5-8; j_gene: TRBJ2-7; CDR3nt: TGTGCCAGCAGCTTGGGACATGGGGGGGTCGAGCAGTACTTC; CDR3aa: CASSLGHGGVEQYF
d_gene: .; len: 17; abundance: once; v_gene: TRBV21-1; j_gene: TRBJ1-5; CDR3nt: TGTGCCAGCAGCAAAGCTAGGGACAGCAGCTACTATCAGCCCCAGCATTTT; CDR3aa: CASSKARDSSYYQPQHF
d_gene: .; len: 14; abundance: .; v_gene: TRBV5-4; j_gene: TRBJ2-7; CDR3nt: TGTGCCAGCAGCTCCCCGATCGGGGTCTACGAGCAGTACTTC; CDR3aa: CASSSPIGVYEQYF
d_gene: TRBD2; len: 16; abundance: .; v_gene: TRBV7-3; j_gene: TRBJ2-1; CDR3nt: TGTGCCAGCAGCGAAAAGCTACTAGCGGAGGCGGATGAGCAGTTCTTC; CDR3aa: CASSEKLLAEADEQFF
d_gene: .; len: 19; abundance: .; v_gene: TRBV7-2; j_gene: TRBJ2-6; CDR3nt: TGTGCCAGCAGCCCCGCAGGAGGAGCGAGAGCCTCTGGGGCCAACGTCCTGACTTTC; CDR3aa: CASSPAGGARASGANVLTF
d_gene: .; len: 14; abundance: .; v_gene: TRBV28; j_gene: TRBJ2-1; CDR3nt: TGTGCCAGCAGCGGCCCTGACAGTTTAGATGAGCAGTTCTTC; CDR3aa: CASSGPDSLDEQFF
d_gene: TRBD1; len: 15; abundance: .; v_gene: TRBV13; j_gene: TRBJ2-7; CDR3nt: TGTGCCAGCAGCTCCGGACAGGGACGCTCCTACGAGCAGTACTTC; CDR3aa: CASSSGQGRSYEQYF
d_gene: .; len: 13; abundance: .; v_gene: TRBV6-5; j_gene: TRBJ1-2; CDR3nt: TGTGCCAGCAGTTACTCGGGCAACTATGGCTACACCTTC; CDR3aa: CASSYSGNYGYTF
d_gene: .; len: 15; abundance: .; v_gene: TRBV19; j_gene: TRBJ1-1; CDR3nt: TGTGCCAGTAGTATCAGGGCTAGGATGAACACTGAAGCTTTCTTT; CDR3aa: CASSIRARMNTEAFF
d_gene: .; len: 16; abundance: .; v_gene: TRBV7-9; j_gene: TRBJ2-3; CDR3nt: TGTGCCAGCAGCTTATGGGGTAGCGGAGCCACAGATACGCAGTATTTT; CDR3aa: CASSLWGSGATDTQYF
d_gene: .; len: 14; abundance: few; v_gene: TRBV4-2; j_gene: TRBJ2-2; CDR3nt: TGTGCCAGCAGCTCCGCGGGGAACACCGGGGAGCTGTTTTTT; CDR3aa: CASSSAGNTGELFF
d_gene: .; len: 16; abundance: .; v_gene: TRBV11-2; j_gene: TRBJ1-2; CDR3nt: TGTGCCAGCAGCCCGATACAGGGAAGGTTAAACTATGGCTACACCTTC; CDR3aa: CASSPIQGRLNYGYTF